This TCR beta chain was observed in a study of blood T cell repertoires in COVID-19. Some clones are missing from TCRdb's copy, which holds only in-frame ones; the method was immunoSEQ multiplex PCR. This table holds approximately 350,000 clones, roughly 87% found once. The junction had 7 bases not matched to a gene; V was cut back by 3 bases and J by 4 bases. This CDR3 is built from 16 residues. CDR1 is SGHTS and CDR2 is YDEGEE in the germline V gene. This sequence joins TRBV5-8 and TRBJ1-4; the match to TRBD1 covers 9 bases. The sample taken for sequencing was PBMCs or T cells enriched from blood (not recorded which). The sequence derives from a woman between 50 and 59 years old who had recovered from COVID-19. The CDR3 region has the DNA TGTGCCAGCAGCTCCTGGGACAGGGCGTTTAATGAAAAACTGTTTTTT. Translation gives CASSSWDRAFNEKLFF.